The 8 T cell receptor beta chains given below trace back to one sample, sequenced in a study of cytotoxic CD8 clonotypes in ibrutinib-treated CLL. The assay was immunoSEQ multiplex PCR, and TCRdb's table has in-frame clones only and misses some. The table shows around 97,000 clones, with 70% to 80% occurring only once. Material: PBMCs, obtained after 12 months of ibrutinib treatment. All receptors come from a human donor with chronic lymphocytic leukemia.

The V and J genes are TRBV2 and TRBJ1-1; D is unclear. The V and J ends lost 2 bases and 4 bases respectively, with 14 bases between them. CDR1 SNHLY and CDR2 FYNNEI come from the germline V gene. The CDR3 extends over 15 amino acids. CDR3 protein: CASSERQSTFTEAFF. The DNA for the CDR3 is TGTGCCAGCAGTGAACGGCAGTCGACTTTCACTGAAGCTTTCTTT.

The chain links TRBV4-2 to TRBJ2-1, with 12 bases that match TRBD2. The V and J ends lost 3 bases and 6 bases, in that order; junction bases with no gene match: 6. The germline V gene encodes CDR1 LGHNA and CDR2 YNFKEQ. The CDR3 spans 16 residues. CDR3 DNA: TGTGCCAGCAGCCAGGCTAGCGGGGGGGGCCGCAATGAGCAGTTCTTC. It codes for CASSQASGGGRNEQFF.

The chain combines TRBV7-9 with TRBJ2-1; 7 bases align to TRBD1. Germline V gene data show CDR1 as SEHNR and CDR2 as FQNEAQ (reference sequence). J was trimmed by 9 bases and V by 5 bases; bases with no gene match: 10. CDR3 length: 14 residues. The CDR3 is CASSPETGMGEQFF. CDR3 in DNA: TGTGCCAGCAGCCCGGAGACAGGGATGGGTGAGCAGTTCTTC.

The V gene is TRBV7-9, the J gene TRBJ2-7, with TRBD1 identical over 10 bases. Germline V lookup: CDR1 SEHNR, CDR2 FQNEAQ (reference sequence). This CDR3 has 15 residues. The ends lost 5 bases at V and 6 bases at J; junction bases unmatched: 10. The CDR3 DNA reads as TGTGCCAGCAGCCCTCCCCGGGACAGGGGAGGCGAGCAGTACTTC. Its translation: CASSPPRDRGGEQYF.

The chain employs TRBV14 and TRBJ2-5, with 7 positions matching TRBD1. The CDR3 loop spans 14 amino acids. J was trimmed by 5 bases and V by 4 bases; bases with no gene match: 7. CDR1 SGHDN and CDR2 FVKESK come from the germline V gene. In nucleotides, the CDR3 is TGTGCCAGCAGCCCAACGACAGGGCGGGAGACCCAGTACTTC. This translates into CASSPTTGRETQYF.

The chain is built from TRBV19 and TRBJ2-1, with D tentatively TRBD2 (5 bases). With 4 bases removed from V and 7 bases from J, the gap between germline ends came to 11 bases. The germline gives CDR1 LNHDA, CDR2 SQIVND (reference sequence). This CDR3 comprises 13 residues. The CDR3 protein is CASSTTRENEQFF. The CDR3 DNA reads TGTGCCAGTAGTACCACGAGGGAGAATGAGCAGTTCTTC.

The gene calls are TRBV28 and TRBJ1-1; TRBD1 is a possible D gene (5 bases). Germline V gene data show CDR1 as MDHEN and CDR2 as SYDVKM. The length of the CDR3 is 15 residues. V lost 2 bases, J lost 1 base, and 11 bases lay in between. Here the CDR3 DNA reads TGTGCCAGCAGTTTAGGGGCCAGTCAGAACACTGAAGCTTTCTTT. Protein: CASSLGASQNTEAFF. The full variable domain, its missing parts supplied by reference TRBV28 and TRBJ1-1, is DVKVTQSSRYLVKRTGEKVFLECVQDMDHENMFWYRQDPGLGLRLIYFSYDVKMKEKGDIPEGYSVSREKKERFSLILESASTNQTSMYLCASSLGASQNTEAFFGQGTRLTVV.

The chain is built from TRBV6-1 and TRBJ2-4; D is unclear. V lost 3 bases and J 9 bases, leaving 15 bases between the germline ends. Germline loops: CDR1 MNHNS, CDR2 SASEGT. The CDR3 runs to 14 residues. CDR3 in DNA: TGTGCCAGCAGTGACACCCCGACGGTGGTCATTCAGTACTTC. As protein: CASSDTPTVVIQYF.